The TCR beta chain described here comes from a study of Graves' ophthalmopathy and Graves' hyperthyroidism. Regarding the study as a whole: Blood also held most thyroid clonotypes expanded above 0.001 frequency.

Under 3 months in duration, the ophthalmopathy in affected donors had moderate-to-severe activity, CAS ≥3 and NOSPECS ≥4. Exclusion applied to patients with other autoimmune diseases, uncontrolled infections, pregnancy or lactation. The source of the PBMCs was over 8.5 ml of fresh peripheral blood. Amplification targeted the TCR beta CDR3 regions, with RNA transcripts as the source material. The library came from an HTBI-primed first-round RT-PCR and a second-round multiplex PCR. TCRdb fed the multiplex PCR reads into MiXCR, producing one record per CDR3 protein. The sample shows about 700,000 distinct CDR3 sequences, 35% to 50% of them seen only once. Per the germline V gene, CDR1 is DFQATT and CDR2 is SNEGSKA (reference sequence). Trimming took off 3 bases at V and 3 bases at J, with 6 bases between the two ends. This CDR3 has 11 amino acids. Worth noting for this clonotype: Its specificity is unknown.

Sequenced material: peripheral blood. The V and J genes are TRBV20-1 and TRBJ2-7; the D gene is possibly TRBD2 (5 bases). This receptor was identified in an adult man with Graves' ophthalmopathy. Here the CDR3 DNA reads TGCAGTGCTAGCGGGGACTACGAGCAGTACTTC. This gives the protein CSASGDYEQYF.